The 10 T cell receptor beta chains reported below all come from one sample, sequenced in a study of technical replicates of blood from several donors. The method was immunoSEQ multiplex PCR; TCRdb's version includes in-frame clones alone and lacks a portion of them. The table includes 70,000 to 95,000 clones, under 95% detected once. Material for sequencing was T cells isolated from PBMCs. The receptors here all came from a human donor in good health.

The chain carries TRBV14 and TRBJ1-2, with no clear D. V shed 4 bases and J shed 0 bases, with 12 bases lying between them. Germline CDR1 and CDR2: SGHDN and FVKESK. CDR3 length: 15 amino acids. For the CDR3, the DNA is TGTGCCAGCAGCCCAACTTCGGGGACTAACTATGGCTACACCTTC. The encoded protein is CASSPTSGTNYGYTF.

This clone was counted once. V usage is TRBV2 and J usage is TRBJ1-5; no firm D call. This CDR3 region has 13 residues. Germline assignment: CDR1 SNHLY and CDR2 FYNNEI. V was pared by 8 bases and J by 5 bases, with 13 bases between. The CDR3 nucleotides read TGTGCCAGCGCTACGCCAGGCGATCAGCCCCAGCATTTT. The encoded protein is CASATPGDQPQHF.

This sequence joins TRBV2 and TRBJ2-1; D might be TRBD2 (5 bases). The germline V gene encodes CDR1 SNHLY and CDR2 FYNNEI. The CDR3 length is 14 residues. V was shortened by 7 bases and J by 4 bases, with 14 bases between the two germline ends. CDR3 sequence reads: CASKLTGNYNEQFF. The CDR3 DNA follows: TGTGCCAGCAAGCTAACGGGGAATTACAATGAGCAGTTCTTC.

This CDR3 is CASSPGGRGNEKLFF. The CDR3 DNA sequence: TGTGCCAGCAGTCCAGGGGGCAGGGGGAATGAAAAACTGTTTTTT. The chain links TRBV28 to TRBJ1-4, with 8 bases aligning to TRBD1. The germline V gene has CDR1 MDHEN and CDR2 SYDVKM. The CDR3 contains 15 residues. J lost 5 bases, V lost 5 bases, and 7 bases had no gene match.

The CDR3 nucleotides read TGTGCCAGCTCACCATCATTACAGGTGAACCAGGACGAGCAGTACTTC. It specifies CASSPSLQVNQDEQYF. The V call is TRBV18, the J call TRBJ2-7; D perhaps matches TRBD1 (5 bases). Germline V lookup: CDR1 KGHSH, CDR2 LQKENI. CDR3 length: 16 amino acids. Between the trimmed V and J ends, which lost 2 bases and 5 bases, there was a span of 19 bases.

This chain links TRBV4-1 with TRBJ2-1; 7 bases map to TRBD2. Germline V gene data show CDR1 as MGHRA and CDR2 as YSYEKL. The CDR3 extends over 15 amino acids. The junction had 10 bases not matched to a gene; V was cut back by 1 base and J by 10 bases. The CDR3 reads CASSQGTRGRREQFF. Here the CDR3 DNA reads TGCGCCAGCAGCCAAGGGACTAGGGGAAGGAGGGAGCAGTTCTTC.

The chain combines TRBV6-5 with TRBJ1-5, with no clear D. V was trimmed by 0 bases and J by 5 bases, leaving 11 bases between them. CDR3 length: 15 residues. CDR1 is MNHEY, CDR2 SVGAGI, per germline. Here the CDR3 reads CASSYSRGGYQPQHF. In DNA, the CDR3 is TGTGCCAGCAGTTACTCGAGAGGAGGATATCAGCCCCAGCATTTT.

This clone was seen only once. The chain combines TRBV19 with TRBJ1-5; 10 bases line up with TRBD1. V shed 7 bases, J shed 8 bases, and the junction held 14 bases outside the gene matches. CDR1 is LNHDA, CDR2 SQIVND, per germline (reference sequence). The CDR3 has 16 residues. The CDR3 loop reads CASTKSPGQGLEPQHF. The CDR3 DNA sequence: TGTGCCAGTACCAAAAGCCCGGGACAGGGGTTGGAGCCCCAGCATTTT.

The V and J genes are TRBV5-4 and TRBJ2-1; 8 bases agree with TRBD1. V shed 4 bases, J shed 3 bases, and the junction held 9 bases outside the gene matches. This CDR3 is 16 amino acids long. Germline loops: CDR1 SGHNT, CDR2 YYREEE (reference sequence). Here the CDR3 reads CASSPDRARGYNEQFF. Here the CDR3 DNA reads TGTGCCAGCAGCCCGGACAGGGCCAGAGGCTACAATGAGCAGTTCTTC.

The chain joins TRBV4-2 to TRBJ1-5, with D perhaps matching TRBD1 (5 bases). V lost 0 bases to trimming and J lost 4 bases, with 10 bases between them. The CDR3 contains 15 residues. In germline, CDR1 is LGHNA, CDR2 YNFKEQ. CDR3 amino acids: CASSQEPGTNQPQHF. CDR3 nucleotides: TGTGCCAGCAGCCAAGAGCCAGGGACTAATCAGCCCCAGCATTTT.